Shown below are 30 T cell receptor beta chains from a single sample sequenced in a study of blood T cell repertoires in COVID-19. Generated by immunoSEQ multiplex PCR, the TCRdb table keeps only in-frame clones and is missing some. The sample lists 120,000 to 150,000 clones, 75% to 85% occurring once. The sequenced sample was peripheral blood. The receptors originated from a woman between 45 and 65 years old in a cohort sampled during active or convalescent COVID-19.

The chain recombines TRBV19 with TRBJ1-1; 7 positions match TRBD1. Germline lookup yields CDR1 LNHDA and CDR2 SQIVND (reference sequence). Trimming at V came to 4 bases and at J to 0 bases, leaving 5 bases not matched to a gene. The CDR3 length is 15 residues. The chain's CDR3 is CASSTRGGLNTEAFF. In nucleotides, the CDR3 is TGTGCCAGTAGTACTCGAGGGGGCTTGAACACTGAAGCTTTCTTT.

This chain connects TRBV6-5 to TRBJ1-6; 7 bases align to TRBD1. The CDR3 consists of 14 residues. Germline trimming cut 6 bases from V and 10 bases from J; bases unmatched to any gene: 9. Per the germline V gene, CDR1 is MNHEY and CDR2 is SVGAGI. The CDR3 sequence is CASRTTGEASPLHF. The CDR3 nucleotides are TGTGCCAGCAGGACTACAGGGGAAGCATCACCCCTCCACTTT.

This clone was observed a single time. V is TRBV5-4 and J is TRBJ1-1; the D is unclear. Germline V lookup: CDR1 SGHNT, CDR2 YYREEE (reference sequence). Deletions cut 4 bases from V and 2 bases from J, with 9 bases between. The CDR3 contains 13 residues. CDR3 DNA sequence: TGTGCCAGCAGCCCGACTAGAAACACTGAAGCTTTCTTT. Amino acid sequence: CASSPTRNTEAFF.

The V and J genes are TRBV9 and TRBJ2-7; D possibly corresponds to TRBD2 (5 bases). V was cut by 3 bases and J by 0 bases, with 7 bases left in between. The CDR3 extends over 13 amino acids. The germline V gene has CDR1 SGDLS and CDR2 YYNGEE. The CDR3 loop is CASSATSSYEQYF. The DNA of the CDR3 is TGTGCCAGCAGCGCAACTAGCTCCTACGAGCAGTACTTC.

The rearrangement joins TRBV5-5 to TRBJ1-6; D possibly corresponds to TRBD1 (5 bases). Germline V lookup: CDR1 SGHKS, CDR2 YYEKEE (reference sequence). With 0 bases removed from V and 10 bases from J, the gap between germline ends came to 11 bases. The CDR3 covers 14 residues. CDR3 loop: CASSLETGGSPLHF. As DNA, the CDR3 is TGTGCCAGCAGCTTGGAAACGGGGGGGTCACCCCTCCACTTT.

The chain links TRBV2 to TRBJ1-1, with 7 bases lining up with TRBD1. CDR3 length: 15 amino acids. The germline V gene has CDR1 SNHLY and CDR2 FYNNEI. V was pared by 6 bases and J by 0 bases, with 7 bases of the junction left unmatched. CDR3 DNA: TGTGCCAGCAGCTTGGGACAGATCATGAACACTGAAGCTTTCTTT. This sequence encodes CASSLGQIMNTEAFF.

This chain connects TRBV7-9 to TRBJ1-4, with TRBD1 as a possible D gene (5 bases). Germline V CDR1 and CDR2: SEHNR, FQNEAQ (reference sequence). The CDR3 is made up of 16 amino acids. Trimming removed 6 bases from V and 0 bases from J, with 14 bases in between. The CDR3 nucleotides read TGTGCCAGCAGTCTAGTGGGGACTACAACTAATGAAAAACTGTTTTTT. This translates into CASSLVGTTTNEKLFF.

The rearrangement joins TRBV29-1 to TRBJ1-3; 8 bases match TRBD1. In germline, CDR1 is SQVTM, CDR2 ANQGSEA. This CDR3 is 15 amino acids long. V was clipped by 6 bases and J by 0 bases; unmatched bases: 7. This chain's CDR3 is CSVGTGTGSGNTIYF. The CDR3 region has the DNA TGCAGCGTCGGTACCGGGACAGGCTCTGGAAACACCATATATTTT.

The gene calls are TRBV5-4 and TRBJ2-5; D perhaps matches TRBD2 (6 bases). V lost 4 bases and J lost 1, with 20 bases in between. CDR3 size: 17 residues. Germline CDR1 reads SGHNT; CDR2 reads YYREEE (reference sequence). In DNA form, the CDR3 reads TGTGCCAGCAGCCACGCCTACGGGACTTTTCTCCAAGAGACCCAGTACTTC. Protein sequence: CASSHAYGTFLQETQYF.

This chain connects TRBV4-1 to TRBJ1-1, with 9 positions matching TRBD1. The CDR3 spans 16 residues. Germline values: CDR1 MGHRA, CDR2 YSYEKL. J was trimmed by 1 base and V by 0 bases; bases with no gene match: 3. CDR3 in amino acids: CASSQERTGANTEAFF. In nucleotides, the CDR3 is TGCGCCAGCAGCCAAGAACGGACAGGGGCGAACACTGAAGCTTTCTTT.

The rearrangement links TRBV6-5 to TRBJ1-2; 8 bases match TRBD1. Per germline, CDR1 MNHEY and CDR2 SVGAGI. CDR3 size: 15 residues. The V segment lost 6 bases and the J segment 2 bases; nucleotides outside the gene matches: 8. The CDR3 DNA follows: TGTGCCAGCAGCCGTGGACAGGGACCCAACTATGGCTACACCTTC. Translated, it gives CASSRGQGPNYGYTF.

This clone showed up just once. The CDR3 nucleotides are TGTGCCAGCAGTTTACTAAGCTCCTACGAGCAGTACTTC. Its translation: CASSLLSSYEQYF. The chain has TRBV27 and TRBJ2-7, with D unclear. This CDR3 is built from 13 residues. The germline CDR1 and CDR2 sequences are MNHEY and SMNVEV (reference sequence). V gave up 2 bases and J gave up 0 bases, with 5 bases separating them.

The CDR3 DNA reads TGTGCCAGTATATGGGACAGCCAGTCTAACTATGGCTACACCTTC. This gives the protein CASIWDSQSNYGYTF. The chain has TRBV19 and TRBJ1-2; 7 bases align to TRBD1. Germline CDR1 is LNHDA and CDR2 is SQIVND (reference sequence). This CDR3 comprises 15 residues. The V gene end was trimmed by 7 bases and the J gene end by 0 bases; junction bases not matched to a gene: 8.

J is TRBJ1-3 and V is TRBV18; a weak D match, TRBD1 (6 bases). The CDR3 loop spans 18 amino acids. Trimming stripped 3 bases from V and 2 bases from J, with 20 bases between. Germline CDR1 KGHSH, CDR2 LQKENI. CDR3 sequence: CASSPAPGQFKAGNTIYF. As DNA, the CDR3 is TGTGCCAGCTCACCCGCACCCGGACAGTTCAAAGCTGGAAACACCATATATTTT.

The CDR3 bases are TGTGCCAGCAGCTCCAGCTATGGCTACACCTTC. This translates into CASSSSYGYTF. This chain joins TRBV28 and TRBJ1-2; D uncertain. This CDR3 spans 11 amino acids. Germline values: CDR1 MDHEN, CDR2 SYDVKM. V was clipped by 6 bases and J by 4 bases, with 6 bases between them.

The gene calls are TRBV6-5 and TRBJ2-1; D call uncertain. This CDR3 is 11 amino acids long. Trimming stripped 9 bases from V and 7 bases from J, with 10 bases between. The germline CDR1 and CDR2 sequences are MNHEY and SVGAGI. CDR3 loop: CASYQDNEQFF. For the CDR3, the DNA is TGTGCCAGTTACCAGGATAATGAGCAGTTCTTC.

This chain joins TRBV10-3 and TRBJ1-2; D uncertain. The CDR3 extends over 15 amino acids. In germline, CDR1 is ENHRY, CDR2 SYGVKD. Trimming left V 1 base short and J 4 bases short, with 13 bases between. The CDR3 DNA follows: TGTGCCATCAGTGAGTTGAAGGAGCCCATCTATGGCTACACCTTC. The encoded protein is CAISELKEPIYGYTF.

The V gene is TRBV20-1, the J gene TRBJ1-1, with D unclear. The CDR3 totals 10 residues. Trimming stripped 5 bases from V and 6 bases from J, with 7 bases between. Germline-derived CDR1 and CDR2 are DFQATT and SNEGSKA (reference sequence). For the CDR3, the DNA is TGCAGTGCTCGGAGGGCTGAAGCTTTCTTT. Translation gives CSARRAEAFF.

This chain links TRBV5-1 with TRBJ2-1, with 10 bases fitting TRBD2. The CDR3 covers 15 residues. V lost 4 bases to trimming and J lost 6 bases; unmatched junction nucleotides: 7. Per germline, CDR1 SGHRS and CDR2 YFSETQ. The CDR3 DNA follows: TGCGCCAGCAGCGACCCGAGGACTAGCGGCAATGAGCAGTTCTTC. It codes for CASSDPRTSGNEQFF.

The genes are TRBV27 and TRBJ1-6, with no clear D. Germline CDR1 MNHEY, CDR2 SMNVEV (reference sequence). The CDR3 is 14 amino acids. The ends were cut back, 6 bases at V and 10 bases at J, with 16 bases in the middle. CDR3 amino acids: CASRFWVDGSPLHF. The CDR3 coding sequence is TGTGCCAGCAGGTTCTGGGTTGACGGGTCACCCCTCCACTTT.

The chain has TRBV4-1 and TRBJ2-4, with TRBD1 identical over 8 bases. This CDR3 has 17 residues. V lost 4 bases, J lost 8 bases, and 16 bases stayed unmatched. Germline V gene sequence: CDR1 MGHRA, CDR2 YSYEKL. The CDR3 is CASSPSLVSGGWDIQYF. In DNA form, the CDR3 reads TGCGCCAGCAGCCCGAGCTTAGTGTCAGGGGGCTGGGACATTCAGTACTTC.

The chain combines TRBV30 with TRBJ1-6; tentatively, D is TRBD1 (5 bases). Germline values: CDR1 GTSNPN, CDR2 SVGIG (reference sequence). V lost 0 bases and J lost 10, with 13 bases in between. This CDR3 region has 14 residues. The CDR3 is CAWSVRGTHSPLHF. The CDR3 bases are TGTGCCTGGAGTGTACGGGGGACCCACTCACCCCTCCACTTT.

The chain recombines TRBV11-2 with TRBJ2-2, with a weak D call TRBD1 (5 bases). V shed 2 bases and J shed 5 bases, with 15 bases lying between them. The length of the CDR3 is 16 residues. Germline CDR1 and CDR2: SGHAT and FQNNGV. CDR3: CASSLRGHDFTGELFF. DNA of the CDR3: TGTGCCAGCAGCTTAAGAGGACATGACTTTACCGGGGAGCTGTTTTTT.

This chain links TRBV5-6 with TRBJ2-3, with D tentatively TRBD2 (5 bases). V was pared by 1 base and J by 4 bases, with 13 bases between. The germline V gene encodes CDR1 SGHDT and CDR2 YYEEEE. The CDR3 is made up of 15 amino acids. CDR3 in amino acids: CASSLPRSVADTQYF. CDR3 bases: TGTGCCAGCAGCTTGCCTCGTAGCGTAGCAGATACGCAGTATTTT.

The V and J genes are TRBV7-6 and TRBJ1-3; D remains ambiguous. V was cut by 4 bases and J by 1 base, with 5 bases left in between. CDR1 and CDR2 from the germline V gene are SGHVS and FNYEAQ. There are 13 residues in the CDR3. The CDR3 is CASSSGSGNTIYF. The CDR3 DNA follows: TGTGCCAGCAGCTCAGGTTCTGGAAACACCATATATTTT.

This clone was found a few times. CDR3 in DNA: TGTGCCACGGCCCAACGTGGGGCAAACTACGAGCAGTACTTC. It translates to CATAQRGANYEQYF. This chain joins TRBV13 and TRBJ2-7, with a possible D match to TRBD1 (5 bases). Germline V gene sequence: CDR1 PRHDT, CDR2 FYEKMQ (reference sequence). Trimming shortened V by 10 bases and J by 3 bases, and 19 bases separated the two germline ends. The length of the CDR3 is 14 residues.

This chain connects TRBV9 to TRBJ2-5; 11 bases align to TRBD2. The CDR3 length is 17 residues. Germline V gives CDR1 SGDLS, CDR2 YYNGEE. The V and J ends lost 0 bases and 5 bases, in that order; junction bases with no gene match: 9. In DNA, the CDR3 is TGTGCCAGCAGCGTAGGTTCCGGGACTAGCGGCAGCGAGACCCAGTACTTC. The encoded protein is CASSVGSGTSGSETQYF.

The CDR3 spells CASMPVGVNSPLHF. CDR3 sequence (DNA): TGTGCCAGTATGCCCGTCGGAGTCAATTCACCCCTCCACTTT. The chain is built from TRBV19 and TRBJ1-6; D ambiguous. The CDR3 contains 14 residues. CDR1 is LNHDA, CDR2 SQIVND, per germline (reference sequence). Trimming took 7 bases from V and 7 from J, leaving 14 bases between them.

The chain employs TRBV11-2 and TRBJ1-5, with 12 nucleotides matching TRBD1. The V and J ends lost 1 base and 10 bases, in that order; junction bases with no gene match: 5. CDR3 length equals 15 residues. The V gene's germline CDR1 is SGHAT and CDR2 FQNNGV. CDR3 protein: CASSLGRDRGLPQHF. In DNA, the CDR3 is TGTGCCAGCAGCTTAGGGCGGGACAGGGGGCTACCCCAGCATTTT.

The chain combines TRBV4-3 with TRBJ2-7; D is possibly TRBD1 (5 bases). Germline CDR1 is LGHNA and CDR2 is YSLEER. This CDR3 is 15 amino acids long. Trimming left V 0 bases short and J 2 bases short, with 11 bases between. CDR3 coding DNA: TGCGCCAGCAGCCAAGATCAGCAGGGTACCTACGAGCAGTACTTC. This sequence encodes CASSQDQQGTYEQYF.